This T cell receptor (beta chain) was identified in a study of graft-versus-host responses after intestinal transplantation. A remark on this clone: Its antigen is undetermined.

Some clones are missing from TCRdb's copy, which holds only in-frame ones; the method was immunoSEQ multiplex PCR. Counted here are under 140,000 clones, 90% to 95% occurring once; the ten biggest clones make up roughly 0.5%. The source of this sequence is a human donor who received an intestinal transplant. Sample: unstimulated CD8+ T cells sorted from spleen or lymph node cells, taken before intestinal transplant.

The CDR3 protein is CASSEGDLYGYTF. CDR3 DNA: TGTGCCAGCAGTGAAGGGGATTTATATGGCTACACCTTC. This chain uses TRBV2 with TRBJ1-2; D is unresolved. Germline V gives CDR1 SNHLY, CDR2 FYNNEI. CDR3 length: 13 amino acids. The ends were cut back, 1 base at V and 5 bases at J, with 8 bases in the middle.